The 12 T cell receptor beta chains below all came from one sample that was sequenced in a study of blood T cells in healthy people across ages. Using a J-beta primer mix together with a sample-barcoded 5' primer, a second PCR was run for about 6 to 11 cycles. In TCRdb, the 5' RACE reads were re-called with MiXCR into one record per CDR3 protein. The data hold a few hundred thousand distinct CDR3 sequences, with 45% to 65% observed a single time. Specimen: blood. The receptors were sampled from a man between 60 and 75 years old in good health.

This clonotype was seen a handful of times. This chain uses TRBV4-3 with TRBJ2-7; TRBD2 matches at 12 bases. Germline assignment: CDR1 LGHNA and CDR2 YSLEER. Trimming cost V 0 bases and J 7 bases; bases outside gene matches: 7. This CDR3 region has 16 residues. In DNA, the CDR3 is TGCGCCAGCAGCCAAGATCTGACTAGCGGGAGTCGGGAGCAGTACTTC. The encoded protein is CASSQDLTSGSREQYF.

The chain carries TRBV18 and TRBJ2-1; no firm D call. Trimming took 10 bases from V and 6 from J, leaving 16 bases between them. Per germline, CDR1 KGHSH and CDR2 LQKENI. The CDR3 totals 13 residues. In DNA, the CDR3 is TGTGCCACCCGGAGCTCCAGATCCAATGAGCAGTTCTTC. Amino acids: CATRSSRSNEQFF.

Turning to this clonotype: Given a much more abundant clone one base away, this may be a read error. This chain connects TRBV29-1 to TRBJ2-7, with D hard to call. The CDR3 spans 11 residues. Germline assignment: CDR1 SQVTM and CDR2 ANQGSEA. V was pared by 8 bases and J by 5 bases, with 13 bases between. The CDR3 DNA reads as TGCAGCCCCCTAGATGGACACGAGCAGTACTTC. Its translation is CSPLDGHEQYF.

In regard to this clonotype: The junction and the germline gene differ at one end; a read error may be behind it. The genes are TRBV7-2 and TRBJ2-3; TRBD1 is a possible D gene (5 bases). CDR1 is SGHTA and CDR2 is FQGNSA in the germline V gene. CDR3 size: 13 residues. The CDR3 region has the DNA TGTGCCAGCAGTTTAGGGGCCCAAGATACGCAGTATTTT. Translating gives CASSLGAQDTQYF.

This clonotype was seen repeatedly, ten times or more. The CDR3 sequence is CSAREGFGPAPFF. CDR3 bases: TGCAGTGCTAGAGAAGGATTTGGCCCTGCTCCGTTTTTT. The chain is built from TRBV20-1 and TRBJ1-4; D gene unclear. In germline, CDR1 is DFQATT, CDR2 SNEGSKA (reference sequence). Trimming took 0 bases from V and 16 from J, leaving 18 bases between them. This CDR3 region has 13 residues.

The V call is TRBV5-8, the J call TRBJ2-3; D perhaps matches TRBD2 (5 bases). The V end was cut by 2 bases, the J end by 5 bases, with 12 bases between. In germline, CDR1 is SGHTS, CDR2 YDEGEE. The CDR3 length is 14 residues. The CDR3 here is CASSLVRARDTQYF. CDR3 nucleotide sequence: TGTGCCAGCAGCTTAGTGCGGGCTCGAGATACGCAGTATTTT.

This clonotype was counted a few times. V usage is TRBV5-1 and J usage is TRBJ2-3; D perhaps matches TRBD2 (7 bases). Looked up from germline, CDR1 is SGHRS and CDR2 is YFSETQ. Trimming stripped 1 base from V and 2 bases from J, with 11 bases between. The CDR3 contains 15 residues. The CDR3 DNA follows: TGCGCCAGCAGCTTGAGCGGGACAACCACAGATACGCAGTATTTT. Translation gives CASSLSGTTTDTQYF.

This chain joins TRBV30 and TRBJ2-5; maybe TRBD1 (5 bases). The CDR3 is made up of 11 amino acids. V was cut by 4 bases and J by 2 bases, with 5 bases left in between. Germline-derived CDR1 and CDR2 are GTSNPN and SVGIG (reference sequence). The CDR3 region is CAWTGQETQYF. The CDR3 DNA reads TGTGCCTGGACAGGGCAAGAGACCCAGTACTTC.

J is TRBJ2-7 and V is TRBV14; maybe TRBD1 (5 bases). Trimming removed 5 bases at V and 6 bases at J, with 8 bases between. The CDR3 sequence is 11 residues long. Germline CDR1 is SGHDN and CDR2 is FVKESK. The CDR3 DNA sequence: TGTGCCAGCAGCGCAGGGCCCGAGCAGTACTTC. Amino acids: CASSAGPEQYF.

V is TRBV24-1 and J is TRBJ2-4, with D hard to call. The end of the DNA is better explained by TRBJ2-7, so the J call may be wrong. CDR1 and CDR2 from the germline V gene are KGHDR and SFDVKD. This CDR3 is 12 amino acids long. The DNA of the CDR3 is TGTGCCACCAGTGATGGTAACAGCGAGCAGTACTTC. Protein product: CATSDGNSEQYF.

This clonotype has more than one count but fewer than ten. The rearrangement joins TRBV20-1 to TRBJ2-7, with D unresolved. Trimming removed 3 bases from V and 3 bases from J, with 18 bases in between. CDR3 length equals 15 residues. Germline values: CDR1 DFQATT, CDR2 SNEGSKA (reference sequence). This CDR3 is CSARTPWAANYEQYF. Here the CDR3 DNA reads TGCAGTGCTAGGACCCCCTGGGCGGCTAACTACGAGCAGTACTTC.

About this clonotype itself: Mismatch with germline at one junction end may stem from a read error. The DNA for the CDR3 is TGTGCCAGCAGCCAAGCGGGGCCTGGACAGCTCCAGCATTTT. It specifies CASSQAGPGQLQHF. The genes are TRBV3-1 and TRBJ1-5; TRBD1 is a possible D gene (6 bases). Germline assignment: CDR1 LGHDT and CDR2 YNNKEL (reference sequence). CDR3 size: 14 residues.